The present T cell receptor (beta chain) was sequenced within a study of blood T cell repertoires in COVID-19. Overall study: Samples representing acute and convalescent COVID-19 were sourced from the United States, Italy and Spain.

The CDR3 has 11 amino acids. V lost 5 bases and J 6 bases, leaving 8 bases between the germline ends. Germline values: CDR1 SEHNR, CDR2 FQNEAQ (reference sequence). Original data processing: It was from reference gene primer amplification that nucleated cell counts were estimated. Profiled with immunoSEQ multiplex PCR; TCRdb holds only in-frame clones, not every one. The V and J calls and clone size are taken from that table; D and trimming were inferred from the DNA. The table shows 150,000 to 200,000 clones, with 84% occurring only once. This chain links TRBV7-9 with TRBJ2-7; D remains unclear. The TCR was taken from a woman in her thirties who had been exposed to COVID-19. Sequenced: PBMCs or T cells enriched from blood (not recorded which). The chain's CDR3 is CASSPASEQYF. The CDR3 nucleotides are TGTGCCAGCAGCCCAGCGAGCGAGCAGTACTTC. The entire variable domain, with the rest obtained from reference TRBV7-9 and TRBJ2-7, is as follows: DTGVSQNPRHKITKRGQNVTFRCDPISEHNRLYWYRQTLGQGPEFLTYFQNEAQLEKSRLLSDRFSAERPKGSFSTLEIQRTEQGDSAMYLCASSPASEQYFGPGTRLTVT.